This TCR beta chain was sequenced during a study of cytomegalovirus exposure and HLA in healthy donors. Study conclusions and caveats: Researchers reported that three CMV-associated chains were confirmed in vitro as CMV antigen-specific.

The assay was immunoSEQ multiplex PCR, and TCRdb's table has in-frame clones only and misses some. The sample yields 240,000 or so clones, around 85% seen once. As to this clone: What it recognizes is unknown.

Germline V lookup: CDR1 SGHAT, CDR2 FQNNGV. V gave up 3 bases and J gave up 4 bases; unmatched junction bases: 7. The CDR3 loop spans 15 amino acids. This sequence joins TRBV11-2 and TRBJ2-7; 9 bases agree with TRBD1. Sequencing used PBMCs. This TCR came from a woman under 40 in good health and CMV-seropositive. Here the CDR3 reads CASSFTDRGAYEQYF. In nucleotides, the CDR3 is TGTGCCAGCAGCTTTACGGACAGGGGTGCATACGAGCAGTACTTC.